The 30 T cell receptor beta chains below come from one sample, sequenced in a study of blood T cell repertoires in COVID-19. Here immunoSEQ multiplex PCR was the method, and the copy in TCRdb shows in-frame clones only, minus some. The sample has about 130,000 clones, 70% to 80% seen once. Sequencing used peripheral blood. The receptors come from a man aged 40-50 years with active or convalescent COVID-19.

This clone showed up just a few times. The same CDR3 is also encoded by other DNA sequences in this sample. This sequence joins TRBV4-3 and TRBJ2-7, with a weak D call TRBD1 (5 bases). There are 12 residues in the CDR3. Trimming shortened V by 0 bases and J by 6 bases, and 6 bases separated the two germline ends. The germline gives CDR1 LGHNA, CDR2 YSLEER. This CDR3 reads CASSQDTGEQYF. The CDR3 nucleotides read TGCGCCAGCAGCCAAGATACAGGCGAGCAGTACTTC.

The chain links TRBV5-1 to TRBJ2-3; 10 positions match TRBD2. The CDR3 extends over 16 amino acids. The V and J ends lost 3 bases and 3 bases, in that order; junction bases with no gene match: 7. Per germline, CDR1 SGHRS and CDR2 YFSETQ. CDR3 region: CASSSLGGLATDTQYF. CDR3 sequence (DNA): TGCGCCAGCAGCTCCTTGGGGGGACTAGCGACAGATACGCAGTATTTT.

The chain links TRBV24-1 to TRBJ2-7; TRBD1 matches at 7 bases. Germline trimming cut 7 bases from V and 5 bases from J; bases unmatched to any gene: 10. Germline V CDR1 and CDR2: KGHDR, SFDVKD. The CDR3 has 14 amino acids. The CDR3 loop is CATSLGQVRDEQYF. In DNA form, the CDR3 reads TGTGCCACCAGCCTAGGACAGGTTCGGGACGAGCAGTACTTC.

The chain carries TRBV3-1 (or the pseudogene TRBV3-2) and TRBJ1-2; D unclear. CDR1 LGHDT and CDR2 YNNKEL come from the germline V gene (reference sequence). There are 15 residues in the CDR3. V lost 0 bases, J lost 8 bases, and 16 bases lay in between. CDR3 DNA: TGTGCCAGCAGCCAAGATCAGAGGAGGCTGGGGGGCTACACCTTC. Residues: CASSQDQRRLGGYTF.

The rearrangement links TRBV7-9 to TRBJ1-6; 7 nucleotides line up with TRBD1. This CDR3 comprises 14 residues. The junction had 4 bases not matched to a gene; V was cut back by 6 bases and J by 5 bases. The germline V gene has CDR1 SEHNR and CDR2 FQNEAQ (reference sequence). CDR3 in DNA: TGTGCCAGCAGACCAGGACAGGATAATTCACCCCTCCACTTT. Translating it yields CASRPGQDNSPLHF. Complete variable domain (other parts from reference TRBV7-9 and TRBJ1-6): DTGVSQNPRHKITKRGQNVTFRCDPISEHNRLYWYRQTLGQGPEFLTYFQNEAQLEKSRLLSDRFSAERPKGSFSTLEIQRTEQGDSAMYLCASRPGQDNSPLHFGNGTRLTVT.

The rearrangement uses TRBV7-9 and TRBJ2-3; 8 bases line up with TRBD2. The CDR3 is made up of 18 amino acids. Germline loops: CDR1 SEHNR, CDR2 FQNEAQ (reference sequence). The V and J ends lost 4 bases and 5 bases, in that order; junction bases with no gene match: 17. CDR3 amino acids: CASSSPPKAAGEEDTQYF. CDR3 in DNA: TGTGCCAGCAGCTCCCCCCCTAAAGCAGCGGGGGAGGAAGATACGCAGTATTTT. Together with reference TRBV7-9 and TRBJ2-3, the CDR3 gives the full variable domain: DTGVSQNPRHKITKRGQNVTFRCDPISEHNRLYWYRQTLGQGPEFLTYFQNEAQLEKSRLLSDRFSAERPKGSFSTLEIQRTEQGDSAMYLCASSSPPKAAGEEDTQYFGPGTRLTVL.

V and J are TRBV3-1 (or the pseudogene TRBV3-2) and TRBJ2-1; 7 nucleotides line up with TRBD2. The length of the CDR3 is 15 residues. The germline gives CDR1 LGHDT, CDR2 YNNKEL (reference sequence). V lost 1 base and J lost 5; bases outside the gene matches: 5. The CDR3 spells CASSQGNGRHNEQFF. The CDR3 DNA reads TGTGCCAGCAGCCAAGGTAACGGGAGGCACAATGAGCAGTTCTTC.

The table lists this clone with many counts. The same CDR3 also results from other DNA sequences found in this sample. This sequence joins TRBV18 and TRBJ2-3, with D maybe TRBD2 (6 bases). CDR3 length equals 13 residues. V was pared by 3 bases and J by 4 bases, with 8 bases between. Germline assignment: CDR1 KGHSH and CDR2 LQKENI. The CDR3: CASSPTGADTQYF. The CDR3 DNA follows: TGTGCCAGCTCACCCACGGGGGCAGATACGCAGTATTTT.

This sequence joins TRBV7-9 and TRBJ1-4; 7 nucleotides line up with TRBD1. The CDR3 loop spans 13 amino acids. V shed 6 bases and J 6 bases; nucleotides not matched to a gene: 4. Germline V CDR1 and CDR2: SEHNR, FQNEAQ (reference sequence). The CDR3 DNA sequence: TGTGCCAGCAGTTTTACAGGGGATGAAAAACTGTTTTTT. This encodes CASSFTGDEKLFF.

This clone has a single count. The chain joins TRBV24-1 to TRBJ1-2; D may be TRBD1 (6 bases). The V gene's germline CDR1 is KGHDR and CDR2 SFDVKD. The CDR3 covers 14 residues. The V end was cut by 1 base, the J end by 4 bases, with 9 bases between. CDR3 region: CATSDFGQSYGYTF. Written as DNA, the CDR3 is TGTGCCACCAGTGATTTCGGACAGTCCTATGGCTACACCTTC.

The genes are TRBV9 and TRBJ1-3; no firm D call. The ends were cut back, 0 bases at V and 0 bases at J, with 7 bases in the middle. The V gene's germline CDR1 is SGDLS and CDR2 YYNGEE. This CDR3 region has 15 residues. The CDR3 protein is CASSVDLSSGNTIYF. CDR3 coding DNA: TGTGCCAGCAGCGTAGATCTAAGCTCTGGAAACACCATATATTTT. The variable domain in full, completed from reference TRBV9 and TRBJ1-3, reads DSGVTQTPKHLITATGQRVTLRCSPRSGDLSVYWYQQSLDQGLQFLIQYYNGEERAKGNILERFSAQQFPDLHSELNLSSLELGDSALYFCASSVDLSSGNTIYFGEGSWLTVV.

The chain couples TRBV5-6 to TRBJ1-2, with a weak D call TRBD1 (5 bases). Trimming removed 5 bases from V and 4 bases from J, with 12 bases in between. Germline-derived CDR1 and CDR2 are SGHDT and YYEEEE. The CDR3 runs 13 residues. The chain's CDR3 is CASSSTAGYGYTF. CDR3 bases: TGTGCCAGCAGTTCGACAGCGGGCTATGGCTACACCTTC.

On this clone: This sample also contains other DNA sequences that code for the same CDR3. The chain uses TRBV19 and TRBJ2-5; the match to TRBD1 covers 7 bases. The CDR3 contains 14 residues. Per germline, CDR1 LNHDA and CDR2 SQIVND (reference sequence). After removal of 1 base from V and 5 bases from J, the junction contained 4 bases not matched to a gene. DNA of the CDR3: TGTGCCAGTAGTATAGGACAGGGAAAGGAGACCCAGTACTTC. Translation: CASSIGQGKETQYF.

The rearrangement uses TRBV5-4 and TRBJ2-7; no clear D. This CDR3 comprises 12 residues. Trimming left V 4 bases short and J 5 bases short, with 10 bases between. Germline CDR1 and CDR2: SGHNT and YYREEE (reference sequence). The CDR3, as DNA: TGTGCCAGCAGCCGAGCACGGGACGAGCAGTACTTC. It encodes CASSRARDEQYF.

The chain uses TRBV6-2 or TRBV6-3 and TRBJ2-5, with D tentatively TRBD2 (5 bases). There are 15 residues in the CDR3. V lost 3 bases to trimming and J lost 5 bases, with 16 bases between them. The V gene's germline CDR1 is MNHEY and CDR2 SVGEGT. The CDR3 region has the DNA TGTGCCAGCAGTTATTCCCTCGGGGTCCTGGAGACCCAGTACTTC. The encoded protein is CASSYSLGVLETQYF.

J is TRBJ2-3 and V is TRBV5-1; possible D gene TRBD2, 6 bases. The germline V and J ends were trimmed by 2 bases and 3 bases, with 13 bases remaining between them. In germline, CDR1 is SGHRS, CDR2 YFSETQ. This CDR3 comprises 15 residues. The CDR3 sequence is CASSFSRGGTDTQYF. CDR3 DNA: TGCGCCAGCAGCTTTAGCCGGGGAGGAACAGATACGCAGTATTTT.

This chain links TRBV19 with TRBJ1-4; 9 nucleotides align to TRBD1. V lost 5 bases and J lost 7; bases outside the gene matches: 5. From germline, CDR1 is LNHDA and CDR2 SQIVND (reference sequence). The CDR3 has 14 amino acids. CDR3: CASSPRQGGEKLFF. In DNA form, the CDR3 reads TGTGCCAGTAGTCCGAGACAGGGGGGTGAAAAACTGTTTTTT.

V and J are TRBV28 and TRBJ1-1, with D perhaps TRBD1 (5 bases). V lost 3 bases, J lost 6 bases, and 17 bases lay in between. The CDR3 runs to 15 residues. Germline loops: CDR1 MDHEN, CDR2 SYDVKM. The CDR3 reads CASSFPTQTGAEAFF. DNA for the CDR3: TGTGCCAGCAGTTTTCCTACCCAGACGGGGGCTGAAGCTTTCTTT.

This clone was picked up many times. This chain connects TRBV19 to TRBJ1-2; TRBD1 might be the D (5 bases). Per the germline V gene, CDR1 is LNHDA and CDR2 is SQIVND (reference sequence). The V and J ends lost 3 bases and 4 bases respectively, with 15 bases between them. This CDR3 region has 15 residues. CDR3 in DNA: TGTGCCAGTAGTATTGGGGCAGGGATAAGCTATGGCTACACCTTC. It translates to CASSIGAGISYGYTF. Using reference TRBV19 and TRBJ1-2 for the parts outside the CDR3, the full variable domain is DGGITQSPKYLFRKEGQNVTLSCEQNLNHDAMYWYRQDPGQGLRLIYYSQIVNDFQKGDIAEGYSVSREKKESFPLTVTSAQKNPTAFYLCASSIGAGISYGYTFGSGTRLTVV.

The rearrangement links TRBV27 to TRBJ2-2, with D tentatively TRBD2 (6 bases). The germline V and J ends were trimmed by 5 bases and 5 bases, with 12 bases remaining between them. Per germline, CDR1 MNHEY and CDR2 SMNVEV (reference sequence). This CDR3 region has 14 residues. The DNA for the CDR3 is TGTGCCAGCAGTGTAGCCGGGACTACCGGGGAGCTGTTTTTT. The encoded protein is CASSVAGTTGELFF.

V and J are TRBV19 and TRBJ2-5; D unresolved. The V gene's germline CDR1 is LNHDA and CDR2 SQIVND (reference sequence). Trimming took off 5 bases at V and 5 bases at J, with 15 bases between the two ends. This CDR3 comprises 14 residues. CDR3 sequence: CASSLPGPRETQYF. The CDR3, as DNA: TGTGCCAGTAGTCTTCCGGGTCCGAGGGAGACCCAGTACTTC.

The chain employs TRBV9 and TRBJ1-1; D not certain. V was clipped by 1 base and J by 5 bases, with 9 bases between them. CDR3 length: 13 residues. The germline V gene encodes CDR1 SGDLS and CDR2 YYNGEE. DNA of the CDR3: TGTGCCAGCAGCGTAACGGGAGCAACTGAAGCTTTCTTT. Translated, it gives CASSVTGATEAFF.

V is TRBV4-3 and J is TRBJ1-1; weak D call: TRBD1 (5 bases). Germline CDR1 is LGHNA and CDR2 is YSLEER. With 6 bases removed from V and 4 bases from J, the gap between germline ends came to 12 bases. CDR3 size: 13 residues. CDR3 DNA sequence: TGCGCCAGCAGAGACCTGGGGGGCACTGAAGCTTTCTTT. It yields the protein CASRDLGGTEAFF.

V is TRBV5-5 and J is TRBJ2-1, with 10 bases identical to TRBD2. After removal of 4 bases from V and 3 bases from J, the junction contained 4 bases not matched to a gene. Germline V gene sequence: CDR1 SGHKS, CDR2 YYEKEE (reference sequence). This CDR3 region has 15 residues. CDR3 in DNA: TGTGCCAGCAGCCAGACTAGCGGGTTCTACAATGAGCAGTTCTTC. This encodes CASSQTSGFYNEQFF.

This clone was seen more than once but under ten times. J is TRBJ2-1 and V is TRBV7-9; 10 bases fit TRBD2. This CDR3 contains 18 residues. V lost 2 bases and J lost 3; bases outside the gene matches: 10. Germline CDR1 reads SEHNR; CDR2 reads FQNEAQ (reference sequence). The CDR3 reads CASSLKVRLAGVYNEQFF. The CDR3 nucleotides are TGTGCCAGCAGCTTAAAGGTTCGGCTAGCGGGGGTCTACAATGAGCAGTTCTTC.

This chain links TRBV11-2 with TRBJ2-5; 7 bases align to TRBD1. CDR3 length: 13 amino acids. Germline loops: CDR1 SGHAT, CDR2 FQNNGV. The V gene end was trimmed by 6 bases and the J gene end by 5 bases; junction bases not matched to a gene: 6. The CDR3 spells CASSTDRVETQYF. CDR3 DNA sequence: TGTGCCAGCAGTACCGACAGGGTGGAGACCCAGTACTTC.

The chain is built from TRBV5-1 and TRBJ1-1; unclear D gene. V gave up 1 base and J gave up 1 base, with 8 bases separating them. The CDR3 spans 14 residues. Germline values: CDR1 SGHRS, CDR2 YFSETQ. The CDR3, as DNA: TGCGCCAGCAGCTTGCGCAGGCAGAACACTGAAGCTTTCTTT. This gives the protein CASSLRRQNTEAFF. The full variable domain, its missing parts supplied by reference TRBV5-1 and TRBJ1-1, is KAGVTQTPRYLIKTRGQQVTLSCSPISGHRSVSWYQQTPGQGLQFLFEYFSETQRNKGNFPGRFSGRQFSNSRSEMNVSTLELGDSALYLCASSLRRQNTEAFFGQGTRLTVV.

This clone was found once. The V gene is TRBV19, the J gene TRBJ1-5; TRBD1 might be the D (5 bases). V lost 7 bases and J lost 0, with 16 bases in between. Germline V gene lookup returns CDR1 LNHDA and CDR2 SQIVND (reference sequence). The CDR3 has 16 residues. The DNA for the CDR3 is TGTGCCAGTACCTCCGTCGGCAGGGCTAGCAATCAGCCCCAGCATTTT. Amino acid sequence: CASTSVGRASNQPQHF.

The chain couples TRBV19 to TRBJ1-1; D gene uncertain. The V end was cut by 8 bases, the J end by 4 bases, with 17 bases between. The CDR3 runs 14 residues. Germline CDR1 LNHDA, CDR2 SQIVND (reference sequence). CDR3 sequence reads: CASGPGPGVTEAFF. CDR3 nucleotides: TGTGCCAGTGGTCCCGGCCCCGGGGTCACTGAAGCTTTCTTT.

This clone has just one count. The J gene is TRBJ2-7, the V gene TRBV5-1, with 9 bases identical to TRBD1. Germline V gene data show CDR1 as SGHRS and CDR2 as YFSETQ. The CDR3 consists of 14 residues. V lost 4 bases, J lost 2 bases, and 4 bases stayed unmatched. CDR3 protein: CASSPGQGPYEQYF. CDR3 DNA: TGCGCCAGCAGCCCCGGACAGGGGCCCTACGAGCAGTACTTC.